These 32 T cell receptor beta chains were all obtained from the same sample, sequenced in a study of T cell repertoires in cytomegalovirus infection. TCRdb itself ran the reads through MiXCR, one entry per CDR3 protein. The data show around 300,000 distinct CDR3 sequences, 22% seen once. These receptors are not linked to any known antigen. The material sequenced was cultured PBMCs, taken from culture after CMV antigen stimulation. The receptors here all came from a human donor in good health (CMV status not recorded). Some clones in this sample may be carry-over from other donors' samples.

This clonotype was counted between two and nine times. The chain has TRBV4-1 and TRBJ2-3; the match to TRBD2 covers 10 bases. Losses at the gene ends were 3 bases for V and 0 bases for J; bases not matched to a gene: 6. CDR3 length: 17 residues. CDR1 is MGHRA and CDR2 is YSYEKL in the germline V gene. CDR3 residues: CASSQALSGRSTDTQYF. CDR3 nucleotide sequence: TGCGCCAGCAGCCAGGCCCTTAGCGGGAGGAGCACAGATACGCAGTATTTT.

J is TRBJ2-5 and V is TRBV20-1, with TRBD1 matching over 11 bases. The germline V gene encodes CDR1 DFQATT and CDR2 SNEGSKA (reference sequence). This CDR3 region has 13 residues. V trimming: 0 bases; J trimming: 9 bases; junction bases outside the gene matches: 3. The CDR3 loop is CSAREGQGVAQYF. Here the CDR3 DNA reads TGCAGTGCTAGAGAGGGACAGGGGGTGGCCCAGTACTTC.

The chain combines TRBV7-9 with TRBJ1-1; TRBD1 aligns across 9 bases. Germline values: CDR1 SEHNR, CDR2 FQNEAQ (reference sequence). V trimming: 6 bases; J trimming: 0 bases; junction bases outside the gene matches: 14. This CDR3 contains 18 residues. The CDR3 is CASRSPRGTGRMNTEAFF. CDR3 nucleotide sequence: TGTGCCAGCAGATCCCCCCGTGGGACAGGGAGGATGAACACTGAAGCTTTCTTT.

The chain carries TRBV7-6 and TRBJ1-4; possibly TRBD1 for D (5 bases). V lost 5 bases and J lost 2, with 15 bases in between. The CDR3 totals 16 residues. Per the germline V gene, CDR1 is SGHVS and CDR2 is FNYEAQ. The CDR3 here is CASSPRTGVTNEKLFF. CDR3 in DNA: TGTGCCAGCAGCCCACGGACGGGGGTTACTAATGAAAAACTGTTTTTT. The full variable domain, rest sourced from reference TRBV7-6 and TRBJ1-4, is GAGVSQSPRYKVTKRGQDVALRCDPISGHVSLYWYRQALGQGPEFLTYFNYEAQQDKSGLPNDRFSAERPEGSISTLTIQRTEQRDSAMYRCASSPRTGVTNEKLFFGSGTQLSVL.

This clonotype was picked up many times. The conserved final phenylalanine or tryptophan is absent from the CDR3, which likely points to a read error. The DNA is left out, because the CDR3 cannot be placed on it with certainty; the CDR3 is given as TCRdb lists it. The chain recombines TRBV7-8 with TRBJ2-1; TRBD1, the table's D call, was not compared with the DNA. The CDR3 length is 13 residues, termini included. From germline, CDR1 is SGHVS and CDR2 FQNEAQ. The CDR3 sequence is CASSSNGMGAQAS.

This chain uses TRBV19 with TRBJ2-1; D remains ambiguous. CDR1 is LNHDA, CDR2 SQIVND, per germline (reference sequence). CDR3 length equals 16 residues. The V gene lost 4 bases and the J gene lost 5 bases, with 18 bases spanning the gap. The CDR3 region has the DNA TGTGCCAGTAGTACCGCCCGGGTGGTAGAGGACAATGAGCAGTTCTTC. Translation gives CASSTARVVEDNEQFF.

Many counts were recorded for this clonotype. The V gene is TRBV11-2, the J gene TRBJ2-5; no firm D call. Trimming removed 1 base from V and 4 bases from J, with 13 bases in between. CDR1 is SGHAT, CDR2 FQNNGV, per germline. The CDR3 extends over 15 amino acids. Here the CDR3 reads CASSLGQGLGETQYF. The CDR3 bases are TGTGCCAGCAGCTTAGGCCAAGGGTTGGGAGAGACCCAGTACTTC.

This clonotype was found a few times. The rearrangement links TRBV28 to TRBJ2-3, with D maybe TRBD2 (6 bases). The length of the CDR3 is 15 residues. Germline lookup yields CDR1 MDHEN and CDR2 SYDVKM. V was trimmed by 6 bases and J by 3 bases, leaving 16 bases between them. CDR3 sequence: CASRKRLVITDTQYF. In DNA, the CDR3 is TGTGCCAGCAGAAAAAGACTAGTTATTACAGATACGCAGTATTTT.

This clonotype has a count of ten or more. The rearrangement links TRBV7-2 to TRBJ2-5; weak D call: TRBD2 (5 bases). Looked up from germline, CDR1 is SGHTA and CDR2 is FQGNSA. The CDR3 runs 13 residues. Trimming removed 3 bases at V and 4 bases at J, with 9 bases between. The CDR3 coding sequence is TGTGCCAGCAGCTTTACGGAGGCAGAGACCCAGTACTTC. Amino acid sequence: CASSFTEAETQYF.

The chain recombines TRBV5-1 with TRBJ2-3; TRBD1 matches 7 bases. The trim removed 4 bases at V and 4 bases at J, leaving 9 bases unmatched. Germline-derived CDR1 and CDR2 are SGHRS and YFSETQ. This CDR3 region has 15 residues. This chain's CDR3 is CASSPRDRRADTQYF. CDR3 nucleotide sequence: TGCGCCAGCAGCCCCCGGGACAGAAGGGCAGATACGCAGTATTTT.

This clonotype was seen many times. The V call is TRBV12-3 or TRBV12-4, the J call TRBJ1-2; no clear D. V lost 2 bases and J lost 4, with 8 bases in between. The CDR3 sequence is 13 residues long. CDR3 region: CASSLQEGYGYTF. The CDR3 nucleotides are TGTGCCAGCAGTTTACAGGAGGGCTATGGCTACACCTTC.

In this sample, this clonotype turned up a few times. V gene TRBV12-3 or TRBV12-4 combines with J gene TRBJ2-2, with a possible D match to TRBD2 (6 bases). This CDR3 has 15 amino acids. V lost 3 bases to trimming and J lost 1 base, with 9 bases between them. DNA for the CDR3: TGTGCCAGCAGTTTTGGACTACGGAACACCGGGGAGCTGTTTTTT. It translates to CASSFGLRNTGELFF.

The chain employs TRBV18 and TRBJ1-2; 9 positions agree with TRBD1. V was clipped by 6 bases and J by 7 bases; unmatched bases: 9. Germline loops: CDR1 KGHSH, CDR2 LQKENI. The CDR3 length is 14 residues. The CDR3 region is CASSRVGQGTGYTF. The CDR3 DNA reads as TGTGCCAGCTCTCGAGTTGGACAGGGGACTGGCTACACCTTC.

The rearrangement uses TRBV12-3 or TRBV12-4 and TRBJ2-2; 7 nucleotides align to TRBD1. The CDR3 contains 15 residues. J was trimmed by 4 bases and V by 6 bases; bases with no gene match: 8. The CDR3 is CASRPNRGSTGELFF. CDR3 in DNA: TGTGCCAGCAGACCAAACAGGGGATCCACCGGGGAGCTGTTTTTT.

This clonotype was detected only a few times. The V call is TRBV7-9, the J call TRBJ2-1, with no clear D. CDR3 length equals 13 residues. Germline loops: CDR1 SEHNR, CDR2 FQNEAQ (reference sequence). The V end lost 6 bases, the J end lost 3 bases, and 9 bases lay between the germline ends. The CDR3 DNA is TGTGCCAGCAGTTCAAGAGTCTACAATGAGCAGTTCTTC. It codes for CASSSRVYNEQFF.

The rearrangement links TRBV7-9 to TRBJ2-3; D not resolved. This CDR3 comprises 17 residues. Trimming cost V 1 base and J 0 bases, with 14 bases left between them. Germline V gene sequence: CDR1 SEHNR, CDR2 FQNEAQ (reference sequence). For the CDR3, the DNA is TGTGCCAGCAGCTTAGAAGGTACCAGAATTAGCACAGATACGCAGTATTTT. Its protein is CASSLEGTRISTDTQYF. The variable domain in full, completed from reference TRBV7-9 and TRBJ2-3, reads DTGVSQNPRHKITKRGQNVTFRCDPISEHNRLYWYRQTLGQGPEFLTYFQNEAQLEKSRLLSDRFSAERPKGSFSTLEIQRTEQGDSAMYLCASSLEGTRISTDTQYFGPGTRLTVL.

This clonotype has ten or more counts. The chain recombines TRBV7-2 with TRBJ2-1; TRBD2 agrees at 11 bases. This CDR3 is built from 18 residues. V was clipped by 1 base and J by 4 bases; unmatched bases: 9. The germline CDR1 and CDR2 sequences are SGHTA and FQGNSA. In nucleotides, the CDR3 is TGTGCCAGCAGCTTAGTAGTTAGCGGGAGGGGGGGGTACAATGAGCAGTTCTTC. It specifies CASSLVVSGRGGYNEQFF.

This chain links TRBV4-3 with TRBJ2-7, with 9 bases aligning to TRBD1. The junction had 6 bases not matched to a gene; V was cut back by 4 bases and J by 2 bases. Germline-derived CDR1 and CDR2 are LGHNA and YSLEER. The CDR3 has 15 residues. CDR3: CASSRQDRGPYEQYF. The CDR3 bases are TGCGCCAGCAGCCGACAGGACAGGGGACCCTACGAGCAGTACTTC.

Ten or more counts support this clonotype. This chain connects TRBV7-2 to TRBJ1-5; D call uncertain. Germline values: CDR1 SGHTA, CDR2 FQGNSA. Trimming left V 6 bases short and J 8 bases short, with 11 bases between. The CDR3 has 12 residues. CDR3 nucleotides: TGTGCCAGCAGTTCAACCCTGGAGCCCCAGCATTTT. Its protein is CASSSTLEPQHF.

This clonotype has more than one count but fewer than ten. V gene TRBV6-1 combines with J gene TRBJ1-2, with a possible D match to TRBD1 (5 bases). The length of the CDR3 is 13 residues. In germline, CDR1 is MNHNS, CDR2 SASEGT. The CDR3 spells CRSGDGRNYGYTF. The CDR3 DNA reads TGTAGGAGTGGGGACGGACGTAACTATGGCTACACCTTC.

The sample holds a few counts of this clonotype. The V and J genes are TRBV20-1 and TRBJ2-7, with 8 bases matching TRBD2. The junction had 1 base not matched to a gene; V was cut back by 3 bases and J by 0 bases. Germline V gene lookup returns CDR1 DFQATT and CDR2 SNEGSKA (reference sequence). This CDR3 is 13 amino acids long. CDR3 in amino acids: CSARLAGSYEQYF. CDR3 nucleotides: TGCAGTGCTAGGCTAGCGGGCTCCTACGAGCAGTACTTC.

In this sample, this clonotype turned up many times. CDR3 nucleotide sequence: TGTGCCAGCAGCTCGGGGGGGACAGGGGGGTACAATGAGCAGTTCTTC. It encodes CASSSGGTGGYNEQFF. The chain combines TRBV7-2 with TRBJ2-1, with 11 bases matching TRBD1. The ends lost 4 bases at V and 4 bases at J; junction bases unmatched: 6. CDR1 and CDR2 from the germline V gene are SGHTA and FQGNSA. The CDR3 is 16 amino acids.

This clonotype was counted at least ten times. The CDR3 is CASSPNRVHGEQFF. The DNA for the CDR3 is TGTGCCAGCAGCCCCAACAGGGTTCATGGGGAGCAGTTCTTC. The chain combines TRBV3-1 with TRBJ2-1, with D possibly matching TRBD1 (6 bases). Trimming took off 4 bases at V and 10 bases at J, with 17 bases between the two ends. Germline V CDR1 and CDR2: LGHDT, YNNKEL (reference sequence). The CDR3 covers 14 residues.

V and J are TRBV6-2 or TRBV6-3 and TRBJ2-7, with D tentatively TRBD1 (5 bases). CDR1 and CDR2 (germline): MNHEY, SVGEGT. The CDR3 is 14 amino acids. V lost 5 bases and J lost 3, with 14 bases in between. DNA of the CDR3: TGTGCCAGCAGTGACTGGGGCGTCAACTACGAGCAGTACTTC. It encodes CASSDWGVNYEQYF.

This clonotype was counted a few times. V and J are TRBV19 and TRBJ2-1; possible D gene TRBD2, 6 bases. V shed 7 bases and J shed 2 bases, with 18 bases lying between them. Germline CDR1 and CDR2: LNHDA and SQIVND (reference sequence). The CDR3 sequence is 16 residues long. The CDR3 bases are TGTGCCAGTACATCCGGGGCTAGCGACACCTACAATGAGCAGTTCTTC. Translating gives CASTSGASDTYNEQFF. The full variable domain, its missing parts supplied by reference TRBV19 and TRBJ2-1, is DGGITQSPKYLFRKEGQNVTLSCEQNLNHDAMYWYRQDPGQGLRLIYYSQIVNDFQKGDIAEGYSVSREKKESFPLTVTSAQKNPTAFYLCASTSGASDTYNEQFFGPGTRLTVL.

As DNA, the CDR3 is TGTGCCAGCAGCTTAGATACAGTGGCCTCCTACAATGAGCAGTTCTTC. Encoded protein: CASSLDTVASYNEQFF. The chain joins TRBV7-2 to TRBJ2-1, with no clear D. Germline assignment: CDR1 SGHTA and CDR2 FQGNSA. The CDR3 spans 16 residues. V was cut by 1 base and J by 0 bases, with 10 bases left in between.

This clonotype has a count of ten or more. This CDR3 reads CAISEGSEQFF. The CDR3 nucleotides are TGTGCCATCAGTGAGGGGAGTGAGCAGTTCTTC. The chain joins TRBV10-3 to TRBJ2-1; tentative D call: TRBD2 (5 bases). The CDR3 has 11 residues. Germline V gene sequence: CDR1 ENHRY, CDR2 SYGVKD. V gave up 2 bases and J gave up 9 bases, with 5 bases separating them.

There are a few counts of this clonotype. V is TRBV7-8 and J is TRBJ2-7; 8 bases map to TRBD2. The CDR3 runs to 13 residues. Unmatched junction bases numbered 6, after V lost 2 bases and J lost 9 bases. Germline loops: CDR1 SGHVS, CDR2 FQNEAQ. The CDR3 reads CASSLNSGIGQYF. The CDR3 DNA follows: TGTGCCAGCAGCTTAAATAGCGGGATTGGGCAGTACTTC.

This chain links TRBV15 with TRBJ2-1; 14 bases match TRBD2. V shed 0 bases and J 3 bases; nucleotides not matched to a gene: 7. The CDR3 length is 19 residues. From germline, CDR1 is LNHNV and CDR2 YYDKDF (reference sequence). Here the CDR3 reads CATSRDPGTSGRDYNEQFF. The CDR3 DNA sequence: TGTGCCACCAGCAGAGACCCTGGGACTAGCGGGAGAGACTACAATGAGCAGTTCTTC.

This clonotype was seen many times. The chain has TRBV7-2 and TRBJ1-2; the match to TRBD1 covers 8 bases. Germline V gives CDR1 SGHTA, CDR2 FQGNSA. V was pared by 5 bases and J by 7 bases, with 6 bases of the junction left unmatched. CDR3 size: 13 residues. Here the CDR3 DNA reads TGTGCCAGCAGCCATGCAGGGGGCTTTGGCTACACCTTC. Its translation is CASSHAGGFGYTF.

This clonotype has just one count. The gene calls are TRBV4-1 and TRBJ1-1; no clear D. V was trimmed by 0 bases and J by 11 bases, leaving 7 bases between them. Germline V lookup: CDR1 MGHRA, CDR2 YSYEKL. This CDR3 comprises 11 residues. CDR3 region: CASSQDLRAFF. In DNA, the CDR3 is TGCGCCAGCAGCCAAGATCTCAGGGCTTTCTTT.

This sequence joins TRBV4-1 and TRBJ2-7; D possibly matches TRBD1 or TRBD2 (5 bases each). Germline V CDR1 and CDR2: MGHRA, YSYEKL. The CDR3 spans 15 residues. V lost 5 bases and J lost 4, with 18 bases in between. The CDR3 DNA is TGCGCCAGCAGCACGAAGGACGGGGCCGGGTACGAGCAGTACTTC. This gives the protein CASSTKDGAGYEQYF.